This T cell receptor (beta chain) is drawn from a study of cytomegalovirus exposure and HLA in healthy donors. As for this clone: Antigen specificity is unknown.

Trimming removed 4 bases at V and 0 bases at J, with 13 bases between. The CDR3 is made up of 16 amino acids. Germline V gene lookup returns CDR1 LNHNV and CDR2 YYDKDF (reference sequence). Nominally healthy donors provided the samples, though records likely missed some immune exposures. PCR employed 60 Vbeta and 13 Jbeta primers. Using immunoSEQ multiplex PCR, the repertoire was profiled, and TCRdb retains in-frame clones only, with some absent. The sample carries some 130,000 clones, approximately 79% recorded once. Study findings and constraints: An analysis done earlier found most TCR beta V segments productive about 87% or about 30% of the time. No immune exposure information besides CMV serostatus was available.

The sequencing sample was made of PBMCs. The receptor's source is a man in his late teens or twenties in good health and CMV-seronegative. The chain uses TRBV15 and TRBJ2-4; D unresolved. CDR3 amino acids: CATSNQRGLAKNIQYF. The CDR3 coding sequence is TGTGCCACCAGCAACCAACGCGGATTAGCCAAAAACATTCAGTACTTC.